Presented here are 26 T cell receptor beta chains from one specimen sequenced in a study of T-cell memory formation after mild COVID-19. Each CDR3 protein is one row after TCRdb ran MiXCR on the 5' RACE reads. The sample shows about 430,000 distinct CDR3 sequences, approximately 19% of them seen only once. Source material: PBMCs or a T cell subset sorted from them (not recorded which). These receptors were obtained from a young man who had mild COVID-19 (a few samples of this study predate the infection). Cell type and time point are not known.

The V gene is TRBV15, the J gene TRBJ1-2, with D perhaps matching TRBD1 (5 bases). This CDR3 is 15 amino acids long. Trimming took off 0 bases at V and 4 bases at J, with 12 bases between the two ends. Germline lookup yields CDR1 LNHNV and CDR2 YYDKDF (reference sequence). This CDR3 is CATSRDTGVSYGYTF. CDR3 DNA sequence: TGTGCCACCAGCAGAGATACAGGCGTTAGCTATGGCTACACCTTC.

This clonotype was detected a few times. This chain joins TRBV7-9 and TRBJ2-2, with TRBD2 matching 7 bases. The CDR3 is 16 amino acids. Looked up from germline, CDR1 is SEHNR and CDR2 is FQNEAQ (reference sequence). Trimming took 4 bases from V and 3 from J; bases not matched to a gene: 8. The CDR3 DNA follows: TGTGCCAGCAGCTCCTTGACTAGCCGGGACACCGGGGAGCTGTTTTTT. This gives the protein CASSSLTSRDTGELFF. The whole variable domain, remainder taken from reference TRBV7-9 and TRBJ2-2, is DTGVSQNPRHKITKRGQNVTFRCDPISEHNRLYWYRQTLGQGPEFLTYFQNEAQLEKSRLLSDRFSAERPKGSFSTLEIQRTEQGDSAMYLCASSSLTSRDTGELFFGEGSRLTVL.

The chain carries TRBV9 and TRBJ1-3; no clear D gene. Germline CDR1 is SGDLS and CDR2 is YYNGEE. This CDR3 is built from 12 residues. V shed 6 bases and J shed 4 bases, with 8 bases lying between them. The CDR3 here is CASKGGGNTIYF. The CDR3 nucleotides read TGTGCCAGCAAAGGAGGCGGAAACACCATATATTTT.

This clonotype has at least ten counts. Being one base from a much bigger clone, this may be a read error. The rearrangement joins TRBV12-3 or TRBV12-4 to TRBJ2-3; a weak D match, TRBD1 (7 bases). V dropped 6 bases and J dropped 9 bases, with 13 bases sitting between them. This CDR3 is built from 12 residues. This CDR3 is CASRSQGGTQYF. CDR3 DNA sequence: TGTGCCAGCAGGTCCCAGGGGGGAACGCAGTATTTT.

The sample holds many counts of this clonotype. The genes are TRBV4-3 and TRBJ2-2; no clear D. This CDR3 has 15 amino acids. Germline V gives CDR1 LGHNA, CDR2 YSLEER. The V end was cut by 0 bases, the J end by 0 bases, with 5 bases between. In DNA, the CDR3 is TGCGCCAGCAGCCAAGAGGCGACGAACACCGGGGAGCTGTTTTTT. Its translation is CASSQEATNTGELFF.

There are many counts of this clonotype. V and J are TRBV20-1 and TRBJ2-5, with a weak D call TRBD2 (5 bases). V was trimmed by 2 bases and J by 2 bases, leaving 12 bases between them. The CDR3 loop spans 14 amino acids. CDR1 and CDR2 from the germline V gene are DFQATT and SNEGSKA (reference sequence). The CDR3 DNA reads TGCAGTGCTAGAAAGTGGGGAGAGCAAGAGACCCAGTACTTC. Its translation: CSARKWGEQETQYF.

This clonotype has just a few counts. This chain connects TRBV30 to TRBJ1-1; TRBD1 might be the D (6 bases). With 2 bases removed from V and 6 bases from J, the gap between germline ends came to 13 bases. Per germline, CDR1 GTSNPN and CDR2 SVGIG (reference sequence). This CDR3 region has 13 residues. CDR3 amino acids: CAWSRGLGAEAFF. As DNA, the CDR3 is TGTGCCTGGAGTCGGGGGCTAGGCGCTGAAGCTTTCTTT.

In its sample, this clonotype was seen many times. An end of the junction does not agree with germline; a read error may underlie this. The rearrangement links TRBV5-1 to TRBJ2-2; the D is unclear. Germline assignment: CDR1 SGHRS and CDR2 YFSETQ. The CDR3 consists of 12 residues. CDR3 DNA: TGTGCCAGCAGCTTAAACACCGGGGAGCTGTTTTTT. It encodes CASSLNTGELFF.

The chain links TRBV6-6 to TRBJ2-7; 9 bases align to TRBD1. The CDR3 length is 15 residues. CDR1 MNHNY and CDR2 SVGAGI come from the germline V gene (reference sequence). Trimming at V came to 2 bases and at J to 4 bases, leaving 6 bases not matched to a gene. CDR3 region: CASSYGTGGGYEQYF. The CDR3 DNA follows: TGTGCCAGCAGTTACGGTACAGGGGGCGGATACGAGCAGTACTTC.

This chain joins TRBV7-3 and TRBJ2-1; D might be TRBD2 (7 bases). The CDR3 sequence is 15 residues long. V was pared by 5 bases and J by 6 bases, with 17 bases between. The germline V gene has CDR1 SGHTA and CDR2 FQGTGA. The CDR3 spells CASSEGRGVGNEQFF. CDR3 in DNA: TGTGCCAGCAGCGAGGGGAGGGGGGTAGGCAATGAGCAGTTCTTC.

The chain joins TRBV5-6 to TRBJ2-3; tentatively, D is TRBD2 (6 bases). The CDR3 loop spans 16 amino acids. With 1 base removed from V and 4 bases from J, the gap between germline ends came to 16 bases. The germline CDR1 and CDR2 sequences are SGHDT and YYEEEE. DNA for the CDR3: TGTGCCAGCAGCTTGTGGGAAAGCGGGTGGGCAGATACGCAGTATTTT. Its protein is CASSLWESGWADTQYF.

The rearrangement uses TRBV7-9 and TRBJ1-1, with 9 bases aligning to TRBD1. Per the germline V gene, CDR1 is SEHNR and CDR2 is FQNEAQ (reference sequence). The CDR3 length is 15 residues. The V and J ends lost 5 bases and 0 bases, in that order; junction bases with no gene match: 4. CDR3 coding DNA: TGTGCCAGCAGCCCCACAGGGGGCGTGAACACTGAAGCTTTCTTT. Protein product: CASSPTGGVNTEAFF.

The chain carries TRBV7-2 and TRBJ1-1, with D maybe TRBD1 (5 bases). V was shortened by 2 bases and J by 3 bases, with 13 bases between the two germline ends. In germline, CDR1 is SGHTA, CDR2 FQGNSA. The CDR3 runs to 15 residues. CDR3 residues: CASSLNHRGDTEAFF. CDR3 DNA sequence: TGTGCCAGCAGCTTAAATCATCGGGGGGACACTGAAGCTTTCTTT.

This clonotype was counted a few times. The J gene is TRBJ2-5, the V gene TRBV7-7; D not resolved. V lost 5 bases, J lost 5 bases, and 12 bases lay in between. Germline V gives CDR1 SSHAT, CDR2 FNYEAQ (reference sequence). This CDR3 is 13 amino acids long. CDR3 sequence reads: CASSPWEVETQYF. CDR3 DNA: TGTGCCAGCAGCCCATGGGAAGTCGAGACCCAGTACTTC.

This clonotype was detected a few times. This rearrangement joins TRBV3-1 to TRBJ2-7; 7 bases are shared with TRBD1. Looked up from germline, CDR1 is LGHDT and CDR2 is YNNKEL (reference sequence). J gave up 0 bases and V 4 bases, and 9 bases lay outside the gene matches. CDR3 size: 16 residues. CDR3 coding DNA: TGTGCCAGCAGCCGACCGGGACAGACCCTCTCCTACGAGCAGTACTTC. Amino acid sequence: CASSRPGQTLSYEQYF.

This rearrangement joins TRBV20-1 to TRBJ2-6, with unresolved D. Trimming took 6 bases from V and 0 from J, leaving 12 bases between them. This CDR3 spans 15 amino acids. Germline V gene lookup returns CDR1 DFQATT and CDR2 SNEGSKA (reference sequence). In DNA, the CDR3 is TGCAGTGCCCCAACGGGCGCCTCTGGGGCCAACGTCCTGACTTTC. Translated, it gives CSAPTGASGANVLTF.

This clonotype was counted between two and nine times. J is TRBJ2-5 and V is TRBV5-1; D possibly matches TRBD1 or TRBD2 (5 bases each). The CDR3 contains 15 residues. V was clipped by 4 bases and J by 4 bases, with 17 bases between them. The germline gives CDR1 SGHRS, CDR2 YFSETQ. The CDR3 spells CASSRKGTVVETQYF. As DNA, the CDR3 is TGCGCCAGCAGCCGGAAGGGGACGGTAGTAGAGACCCAGTACTTC.

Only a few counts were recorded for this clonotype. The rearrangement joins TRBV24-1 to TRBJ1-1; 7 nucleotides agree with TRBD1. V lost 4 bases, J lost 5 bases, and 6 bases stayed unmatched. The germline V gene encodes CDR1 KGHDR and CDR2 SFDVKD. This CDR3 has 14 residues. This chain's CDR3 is CATSDGRGSTEAFF. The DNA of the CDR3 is TGTGCCACCAGTGACGGCAGGGGGTCGACTGAAGCTTTCTTT.

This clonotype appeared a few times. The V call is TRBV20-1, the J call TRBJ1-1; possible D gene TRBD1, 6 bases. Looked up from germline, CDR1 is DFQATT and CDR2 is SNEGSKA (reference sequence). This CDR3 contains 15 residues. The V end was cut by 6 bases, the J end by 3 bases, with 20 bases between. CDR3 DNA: TGCAGTGCGGGCCGAAGGGGGGAGGATGACACTGAAGCTTTCTTT. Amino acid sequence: CSAGRRGEDDTEAFF.

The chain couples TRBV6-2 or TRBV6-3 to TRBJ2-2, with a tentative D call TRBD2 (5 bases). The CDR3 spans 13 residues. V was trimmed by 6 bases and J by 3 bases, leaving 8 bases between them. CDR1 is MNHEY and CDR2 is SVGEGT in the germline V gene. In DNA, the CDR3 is TGTGCCAGCAGCTGGGGAGACACCGGGGAGCTGTTTTTT. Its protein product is CASSWGDTGELFF.

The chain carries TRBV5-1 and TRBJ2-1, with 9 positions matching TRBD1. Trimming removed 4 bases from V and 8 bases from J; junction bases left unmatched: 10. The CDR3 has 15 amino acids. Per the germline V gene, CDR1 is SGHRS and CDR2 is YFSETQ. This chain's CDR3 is CASSLGTGNFDEQFF. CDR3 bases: TGCGCCAGCAGCCTGGGGACAGGGAATTTTGATGAGCAGTTCTTC.

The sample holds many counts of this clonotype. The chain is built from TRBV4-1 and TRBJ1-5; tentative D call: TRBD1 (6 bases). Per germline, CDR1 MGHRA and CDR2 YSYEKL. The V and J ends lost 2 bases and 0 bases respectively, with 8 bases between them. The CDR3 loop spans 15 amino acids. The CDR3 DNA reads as TGCGCCAGCAGCCAAAGGGACATTAGCAATCAGCCCCAGCATTTT. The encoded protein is CASSQRDISNQPQHF.

CDR3 DNA sequence: TGTGCCAGCCACGGCCAGACCGCCTACGAGCAGTACTTC. This encodes CASHGQTAYEQYF. The rearrangement joins TRBV6-6 to TRBJ2-7; unclear D gene. The germline gives CDR1 MNHNY, CDR2 SVGAGI (reference sequence). Between the trimmed V and J ends, which lost 8 bases and 2 bases, there was a span of 13 bases. The CDR3 runs 13 residues.

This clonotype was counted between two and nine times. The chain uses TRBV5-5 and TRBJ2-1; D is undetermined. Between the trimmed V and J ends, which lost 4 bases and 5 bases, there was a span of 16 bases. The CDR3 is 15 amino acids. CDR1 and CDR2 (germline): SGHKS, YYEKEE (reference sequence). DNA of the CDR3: TGTGCCAGCAGCCCCAGTTTTCAGTCCCACAATGAGCAGTTCTTC. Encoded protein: CASSPSFQSHNEQFF.

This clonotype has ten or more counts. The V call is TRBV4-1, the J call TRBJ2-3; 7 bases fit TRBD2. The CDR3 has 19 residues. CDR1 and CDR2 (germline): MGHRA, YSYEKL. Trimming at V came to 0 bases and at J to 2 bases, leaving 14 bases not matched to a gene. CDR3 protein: CASSQDGGEVLSATDTQYF. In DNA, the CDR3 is TGCGCCAGCAGCCAAGATGGGGGGGAGGTACTGTCGGCCACAGATACGCAGTATTTT.

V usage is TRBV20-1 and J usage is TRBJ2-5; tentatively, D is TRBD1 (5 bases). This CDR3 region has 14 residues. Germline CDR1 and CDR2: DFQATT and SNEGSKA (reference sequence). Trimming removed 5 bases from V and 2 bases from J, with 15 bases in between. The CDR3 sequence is CSAPRLTGQETQYF. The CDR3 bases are TGCAGTGCTCCTAGATTAACAGGACAAGAGACCCAGTACTTC.